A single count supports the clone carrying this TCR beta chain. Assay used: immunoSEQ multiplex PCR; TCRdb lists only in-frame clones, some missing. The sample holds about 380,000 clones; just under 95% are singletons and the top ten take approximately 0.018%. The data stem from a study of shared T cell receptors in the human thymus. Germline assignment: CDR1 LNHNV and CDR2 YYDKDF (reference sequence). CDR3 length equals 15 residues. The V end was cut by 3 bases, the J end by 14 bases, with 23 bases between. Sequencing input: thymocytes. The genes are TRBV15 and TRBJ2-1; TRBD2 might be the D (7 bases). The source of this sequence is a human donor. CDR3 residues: CATSRWDTWEGMEFF. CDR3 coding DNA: TGTGCCACCAGCAGGTGGGACACCTGGGAGGGAATGGAGTTCTTC.